The text below deals with one T cell receptor (beta chain). This record comes from a study of blood T cell repertoires in COVID-19. Across the study: PBMCs, B-cell-depleted T cells, or T cells provided the cDNA or gDNA that made up the material.

Germline CDR1 reads MNHEY; CDR2 reads SMNVEV (reference sequence). The V and J ends lost 0 bases and 1 base respectively, with 3 bases between them. The CDR3 contains 13 residues. Under the authors' procedure: By means of reference gene primer amplification, nucleated cell counts were estimated. Using immunoSEQ multiplex PCR, the repertoire was profiled, and TCRdb retains in-frame clones only, with some absent. The V and J calls and clone size come from that table; D and trimming were worked out from the DNA. Altogether some 70,000 clones are present, roughly 89% being singletons, with the ten largest covering 8% to 10%.

The chain employs TRBV27 and TRBJ2-5; no definite D call. The specimen sequenced was peripheral blood. The receptor's source is a man between 50 and 59 years old with active COVID-19. CDR3 nucleotide sequence: TGTGCCAGCAGTTTATCTCGCCAAGAGACCCAGTACTTC. Translation gives CASSLSRQETQYF.